This T cell receptor (beta chain) was sequenced for a study of regulatory dendritic cells for organ transplantation. Across the whole study: Regulatory dendritic cells were monocyte-derived, receiving vitamin D3 on days 0 and 4 and IL-10 on day 4. Findings and limits, study-wide: The most alloreactive TCR clonotypes were found in resting memory CD8+ cells. Mature dendritic cells appeared to drive more memory CD8+ clonal expansion than regulatory ones.

Allogeneic regulatory or mature dendritic cells were co-cultured for 4 to 6 days with CFSE-labeled sorted T cells at 1:10. CD4+ or CD8+ T cells were sorted as naive CD45RA+ or memory CD45RO+. This table comes from immunoSEQ multiplex PCR, and its TCRdb copy is limited to in-frame clones, with some not included. Seen here are 8,000 or so clones, over 60% observed once, and the top ten hold around 3.8%. Germline V gene data show CDR1 as SGHNT and CDR2 as YYREEE (reference sequence). The CDR3 is 17 residues long. V was shortened by 2 bases and J by 7 bases, with 19 bases between the two germline ends. With regard to this clone: The antigen remains undetermined.

The V gene is TRBV5-4, the J gene TRBJ1-6, with D possibly being TRBD1 (6 bases). The sequenced sample consisted of memory CD4+ T cells from blood cultured with dendritic cells. The subset denotes: CD45RO+ memory T cells. The receptor comes from a human donor in good health. CDR3 protein: CASSLVAGADWNSPLHF. Written as DNA, the CDR3 is TGTGCCAGCAGCTTAGTGGCGGGGGCGGATTGGAATTCACCCCTCCACTTT. Using reference TRBV5-4 and TRBJ1-6 for the parts outside the CDR3, the full variable domain is ETGVTQSPTHLIKTRGQQVTLRCSSQSGHNTVSWYQQALGQGPQFIFQYYREEENGRGNFPPRFSGLQFPNYSSELNVNALELDDSALYLCASSLVAGADWNSPLHFGNGTRLTVT.